This TCR beta chain came from a study of CD8 T cells in ankylosing spondylitis. As to this clonotype: Its antigen is currently unknown.

General study findings and limits: A motif in TCR beta, a set of about 8 highly homologous variants, appeared characteristic of ankylosing spondylitis blood.

One entry per CDR3 protein results from TCRdb running MiXCR on the 5' RACE reads. The top ten hold approximately 1% of the sample, which has 350,000 to 550,000 distinct CDR3 sequences, 25% to 30% seen once. The germline V and J ends were trimmed by 2 bases and 6 bases, with 11 bases remaining between them. This CDR3 contains 14 residues. Germline CDR1 and CDR2: SGHRS and YFSETQ. The J gene is TRBJ2-2, the V gene TRBV5-1, with D unresolved. Specimen: blood, either unsorted or a sorted T cell fraction (not recorded which). This receptor was identified in a male donor with ankylosing spondylitis. CDR3 loop: CASSLQGTPGELFF. For the CDR3, the DNA is TGCGCCAGCAGCTTACAAGGAACACCCGGGGAGCTGTTTTTT.